Each of the 16 T cell receptor beta chains below was sequenced from the same sample in a study of T cells in Graves' hyperthyroidism and ophthalmopathy. Authors of the study amplified TCR beta CDR3 regions from RNA transcripts. The primer set for the first-round RT-PCR of the TCR CDR3 was HTBI. One entry per CDR3 protein results from TCRdb running MiXCR on the multiplex PCR reads. The sample includes around 620,000 distinct CDR3 sequences, 40% to 55% of them seen just once. Sequencing used peripheral blood or thyroid tissue (not recorded which). These TCRs come from an adult woman with Graves' disease, either hyperthyroidism or ophthalmopathy (not recorded which).

As regards this clonotype: A read error may produce the germline difference seen at one junction end. The chain combines TRBV6-6 with TRBJ2-5; D gene ambiguous. This CDR3 contains 15 residues. Per germline, CDR1 MNHNY and CDR2 SVGAGI (reference sequence). The CDR3, as DNA: TGTGCCAGCAGTTACGCATCCGGGTACCAAGGGACCCAGTACTTC. Translated: CASSYASGYQGTQYF.

This clonotype was seen at least ten times. The gene calls are TRBV25-1 and TRBJ1-1, with unresolved D. CDR1 is MGHDK, CDR2 SYGVNS, per germline. V lost 1 base to trimming and J lost 10 bases, with 7 bases between them. CDR3 size: 11 residues. The CDR3 here is CASSELGVAFF. The CDR3 DNA reads TGTGCCAGCAGTGAATTGGGTGTAGCTTTCTTT.

This clonotype was seen at least ten times. The chain joins TRBV11-2 to TRBJ1-5; D is undetermined. Germline loops: CDR1 SGHAT, CDR2 FQNNGV. The CDR3 consists of 13 residues. Trimming left V 0 bases short and J 7 bases short, with 7 bases between. In DNA form, the CDR3 reads TGTGCCAGCAGCTTAGATAGGATCCAGCCCCAGCATTTT. Amino acids: CASSLDRIQPQHF.

This chain links TRBV2 with TRBJ1-2; D is undetermined. CDR3 size: 12 residues. Trimming took off 7 bases at V and 3 bases at J, with 9 bases between the two ends. Germline lookup yields CDR1 SNHLY and CDR2 FYNNEI. CDR3 amino acids: CASKDRDYGYTF. Written as DNA, the CDR3 is TGTGCCAGCAAGGACCGGGACTATGGCTACACCTTC.

On this clonotype: With a much larger clone just one base away, this may be a read error. This chain links TRBV5-1 with TRBJ2-5; 10 nucleotides match TRBD2. The CDR3 consists of 17 residues. Per the germline V gene, CDR1 is SGHRS and CDR2 is YFSETQ. V was clipped by 0 bases and J by 5 bases; unmatched bases: 10. The CDR3: CASSLAELAGFGETQYF. DNA of the CDR3: TGCGCCAGCAGCTTGGCCGAACTAGCGGGATTTGGGGAGACCCAGTACTTC.

For this clonotype: One base away lies a much larger clone, so this may be a sequencing read error. The chain couples TRBV7-2 to TRBJ2-2, with D perhaps matching TRBD2 (6 bases). The germline gives CDR1 SGHTA, CDR2 FQGNSA. CDR3 size: 14 residues. This chain's CDR3 is CASSSGLAAGELLF. The CDR3 DNA reads TGTGCCAGCAGCTCGGGACTGGCGGCCGGGGAGCTGCTTTTT.

Regarding this clonotype: This may stem from a read error, because a much larger clone lies one nucleotide away. The chain combines TRBV28 with TRBJ2-5; D possibly corresponds to TRBD1 (6 bases). Germline CDR1 and CDR2: MDHEN and SYDVKM. The CDR3 loop spans 12 amino acids. V gave up 7 bases and J gave up 3 bases, with 9 bases separating them. CDR3 protein: CASNYREETQYF. CDR3 nucleotide sequence: TGTGCCAGCAATTACAGGGAAGAGACCCAGTACTTC.

The sample holds one count of this clonotype. This chain uses TRBV5-1 with TRBJ1-6; 8 nucleotides align to TRBD1. CDR1 and CDR2 (germline): SGHRS, YFSETQ. This CDR3 spans 15 amino acids. V was pared by 2 bases and J by 13 bases, with 11 bases of the junction left unmatched. This CDR3 reads CASSFWTGPNQPLHF. The CDR3 nucleotides are TGCGCCAGCAGCTTCTGGACAGGGCCGAATCAGCCCCTCCACTTT.

The genes are TRBV7-8 and TRBJ1-1; D gene ambiguous. CDR3 length equals 15 residues. Trimming took off 4 bases at V and 5 bases at J, with 17 bases between the two ends. The germline gives CDR1 SGHVS, CDR2 FQNEAQ. The CDR3 region is CASSSISGGSTEAFF. The CDR3 DNA follows: TGTGCCAGCAGCTCCATTTCTGGCGGTAGTACTGAAGCTTTCTTT.

A remark on this clonotype: A much larger clone is a single base away; this may be a read error. The chain joins TRBV4-2 to TRBJ1-1, with unresolved D. CDR3 length: 18 amino acids. Germline-derived CDR1 and CDR2 are LGHNA and YNFKEQ. V was clipped by 2 bases and J by 1 base, with 20 bases between them. The CDR3 reads CASSQLLSYLPRNTEAFF. CDR3 DNA: TGTGCCAGCAGCCAACTACTCTCGTACCTCCCCCGGAACACTGAAGCTTTCTTT.

This chain uses TRBV10-3 with TRBJ1-3; D unclear. CDR1 ENHRY and CDR2 SYGVKD come from the germline V gene. V lost 6 bases and J lost 4, with 13 bases in between. This CDR3 is 14 amino acids long. This CDR3 is CAIRKTSGGNTIYF. In DNA, the CDR3 is TGTGCCATCAGGAAGACTAGCGGAGGAAACACCATATATTTT.

The chain combines TRBV11-2 with TRBJ2-5; 9 bases are shared with TRBD1. Germline trimming cut 5 bases from V and 0 bases from J; bases unmatched to any gene: 7. This CDR3 is 16 amino acids long. CDR1 SGHAT and CDR2 FQNNGV come from the germline V gene. The CDR3 here is CASSPGWDRDQETQYF. As DNA, the CDR3 is TGTGCCAGCAGCCCGGGGTGGGACAGGGACCAAGAGACCCAGTACTTC.

There are many counts of this clonotype. The DNA for the CDR3 is TGTGCCAGCAGCCCCCGCGACAGGTTGTACGAGCAGTACTTC. This sequence encodes CASSPRDRLYEQYF. The chain employs TRBV9 and TRBJ2-7; maybe TRBD1 (6 bases). Germline V CDR1 and CDR2: SGDLS, YYNGEE. Trimming pared 4 bases from V and 4 bases from J, leaving 15 bases between. This CDR3 contains 14 residues. Drawing the rest from reference TRBV9 and TRBJ2-7, the complete variable domain is DSGVTQTPKHLITATGQRVTLRCSPRSGDLSVYWYQQSLDQGLQFLIQYYNGEERAKGNILERFSAQQFPDLHSELNLSSLELGDSALYFCASSPRDRLYEQYFGPGTRLTVT.

There are many counts of this clonotype. The junction departs from the called germline gene at one end, perhaps through a read error. V is TRBV2 and J is TRBJ1-1; TRBD1 matches 7 bases. Per the germline V gene, CDR1 is SNHLY and CDR2 is FYNNEI. This CDR3 spans 12 amino acids. The CDR3 bases are TGTGCCAGCAGCGAAGGACAGGAGGAAGCTTTCTTT. It specifies CASSEGQEEAFF.

In this sample, this clonotype turned up many times. This chain uses TRBV5-1 with TRBJ2-5, with 14 positions matching TRBD2. With 4 bases clipped from V and 5 bases from J, the junction kept 10 bases outside the gene matches. There are 17 residues in the CDR3. CDR1 SGHRS and CDR2 YFSETQ come from the germline V gene. The CDR3 region is CASSLSLTSGRVETQYF. In DNA form, the CDR3 reads TGCGCCAGCAGCCTCTCCCTGACTAGCGGGAGGGTGGAGACCCAGTACTTC. Looking up the rest from reference TRBV5-1 and TRBJ2-5 gives the full variable domain: KAGVTQTPRYLIKTRGQQVTLSCSPISGHRSVSWYQQTPGQGLQFLFEYFSETQRNKGNFPGRFSGRQFSNSRSEMNVSTLELGDSALYLCASSLSLTSGRVETQYFGPGTRLLVL.

The chain has TRBV5-1 and TRBJ1-5, with 7 nucleotides matching TRBD1. There are 15 residues in the CDR3. Germline loops: CDR1 SGHRS, CDR2 YFSETQ. V gave up 4 bases and J gave up 1 base; unmatched junction bases: 5. Here the CDR3 DNA reads TGCGCCAGCAGCCGACAGGGTATGAGCAATCAGCCCCAGCATTTT. Its protein product is CASSRQGMSNQPQHF.